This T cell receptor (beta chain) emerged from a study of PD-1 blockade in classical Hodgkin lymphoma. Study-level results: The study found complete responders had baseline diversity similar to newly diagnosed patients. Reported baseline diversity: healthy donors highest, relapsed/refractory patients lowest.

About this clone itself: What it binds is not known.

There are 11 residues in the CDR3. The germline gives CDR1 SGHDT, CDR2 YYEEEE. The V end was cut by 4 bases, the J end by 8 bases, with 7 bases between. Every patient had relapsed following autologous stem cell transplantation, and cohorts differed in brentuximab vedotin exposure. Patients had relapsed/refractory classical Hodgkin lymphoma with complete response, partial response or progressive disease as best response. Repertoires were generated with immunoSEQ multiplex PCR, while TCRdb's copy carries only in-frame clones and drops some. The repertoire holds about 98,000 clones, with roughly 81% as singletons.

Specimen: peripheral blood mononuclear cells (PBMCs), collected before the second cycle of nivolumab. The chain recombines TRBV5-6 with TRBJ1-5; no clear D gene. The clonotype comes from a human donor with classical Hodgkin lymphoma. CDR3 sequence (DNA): TGTGCCAGCAGCGGAGGGAAGCCCCAGCATTTT. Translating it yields CASSGGKPQHF.